This TCR beta chain was sequenced in a study of blood T cell repertoires in COVID-19 (dated by TCRdb to 2020 to 2022). About the study as a whole: The collaborator samples originated in the United States, Italy and Spain and spanned the acute and convalescent phases of COVID-19. The material from the prospective study consisted of cDNA or gDNA derived from T cells, B-cell-depleted T cells, or PBMCs. Subjects who had been exposed to COVID-19, were actively infected with it, or had recovered from it provided the deeply sampled blood TCRbeta repertoires that made up the dataset. The repertoires were released in a freely available public database meant as a resource for research on the immune response to SARS-CoV-2. Samples came from the ongoing ImmuneRACE study (first 160 participants) plus 1,254 subjects from 6 global collaborators. Sample metadata almost always included a de-identified subject ID, COVID-19 status, age in years and sex. HLA class I and class II types, where available, came from metadata supplied by the sample provider rather than from assay-based typing.

The immunoSEQ Assay, a bias-controlled multiplex PCR, was used to amplify TCRbeta CDR3 regions from genomic DNA. The paper's processing steps were these. Within the assay, amplification of reference gene primers was used to estimate how many nucleated cells each sample contained. To quantify the absolute abundance of each unique TCRbeta CDR3 rearrangement, sequence reads were collapsed and filtered. For each sample, productive Simpson clonality was calculated as the square root of Simpson's diversity index over productive rearrangements. TCRdb re-hosts the immuneACCESS table, in-frame sequences only. Its copies lack some clones; in the studies checked, an unresolved V gene accounts for under half of them, and the cause for the rest is not known. That table gives V, J and clone size, and the DNA gave D and trimming. Across this sample there are fewer than 250,000 clones, with just over 85% seen only once. About 4.1% of the sample is in the top ten clones.

Results the study describes overall, beyond this receptor: How much clinical and demographic metadata was included differed by source and by participant, and the metadata was provided uncurated.

A note on this clone: Its cognate antigen has yet to be identified. There are no base qualities to consult, and no much larger clone falls within one base.

Relative to germline, V is 5 bases shorter and J is 7 bases shorter, with 17 bases between their ends. CDR1 and CDR2, per the germline V gene (reference sequence), are LNHDA and SQIVND. From the cysteine through the phenylalanine, the CDR3 covers 15 amino acids. Only CDR3 DNA is held: 45 bases, read in frame from base 1. Whole blood was collected in K2EDTA tubes by collaborating institutions according to the institutions' own protocols. For TCRbeta analysis, collaborators shipped samples in one of three forms: frozen whole blood, isolated PBMCs, or DNA extracted from either of those sample types. The clonotype originates from a man aged 45-65 years with acute or convalescent COVID-19. In this chain, TRBV19 is recombined with TRBJ1-4; no D segment can be confidently identified. Sequencing was done on a sample of peripheral blood. This receptor has the CDR3 CASSSDGRRGEKLFF. In nucleotide form, the sequence is TGTGCCAGTAGTTCCGACGGAAGACGGGGTGAAAAACTGTTTTTT.